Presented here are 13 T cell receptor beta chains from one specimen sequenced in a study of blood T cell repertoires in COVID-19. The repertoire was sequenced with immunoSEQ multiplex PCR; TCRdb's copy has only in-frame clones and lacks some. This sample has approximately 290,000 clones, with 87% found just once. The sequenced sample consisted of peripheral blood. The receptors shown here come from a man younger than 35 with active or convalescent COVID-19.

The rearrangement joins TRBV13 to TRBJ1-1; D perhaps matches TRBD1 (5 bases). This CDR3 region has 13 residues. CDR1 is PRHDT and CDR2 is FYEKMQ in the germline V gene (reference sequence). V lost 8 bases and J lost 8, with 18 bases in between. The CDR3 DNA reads TGTGCCAGCGCCCAGGGTAAACTTGCCGAAGCTTTCTTT. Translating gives CASAQGKLAEAFF.

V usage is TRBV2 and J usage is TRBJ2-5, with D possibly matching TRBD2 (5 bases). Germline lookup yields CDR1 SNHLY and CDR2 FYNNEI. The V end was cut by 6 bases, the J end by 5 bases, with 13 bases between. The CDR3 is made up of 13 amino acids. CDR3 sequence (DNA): TGTGCCAGCAGCCAGTCGGGATGGGAGACCCAGTACTTC. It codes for CASSQSGWETQYF.

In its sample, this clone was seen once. The CDR3 bases are TGTGCCAGCAGTTTTGGGCAAACTGGCCGGGGACTGTTTTTT. Translation: CASSFGQTGRGLFF. This rearrangement joins TRBV28 to TRBJ1-4; D gene uncertain. Trimming shortened V by 3 bases and J by 13 bases, and 18 bases separated the two germline ends. CDR1 and CDR2 from the germline V gene are MDHEN and SYDVKM. This CDR3 spans 14 amino acids.

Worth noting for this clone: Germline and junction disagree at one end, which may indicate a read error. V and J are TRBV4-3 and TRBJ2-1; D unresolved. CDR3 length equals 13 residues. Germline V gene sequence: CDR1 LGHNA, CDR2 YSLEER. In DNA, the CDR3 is TGCGCCAGCAGTCAAGCCCCCAGGTCCCCGACGTTCTTC. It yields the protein CASSQAPRSPTFF.

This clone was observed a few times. CDR3 sequence (DNA): TGTGCCAGCAGCCGCGAAAACTACACCTTC. It encodes CASSRENYTF. The chain links TRBV2 to TRBJ1-2, with D hard to call. Germline V lookup: CDR1 SNHLY, CDR2 FYNNEI. The CDR3 spans 10 residues. V was cut by 6 bases and J by 10 bases, with 9 bases left in between.

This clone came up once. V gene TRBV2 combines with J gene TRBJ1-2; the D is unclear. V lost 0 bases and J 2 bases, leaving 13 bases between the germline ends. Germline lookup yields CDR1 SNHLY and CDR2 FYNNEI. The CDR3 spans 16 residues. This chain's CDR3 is CASSEAPESRNYGYTF. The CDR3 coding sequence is TGTGCCAGCAGTGAAGCGCCGGAGAGCAGAAACTATGGCTACACCTTC.

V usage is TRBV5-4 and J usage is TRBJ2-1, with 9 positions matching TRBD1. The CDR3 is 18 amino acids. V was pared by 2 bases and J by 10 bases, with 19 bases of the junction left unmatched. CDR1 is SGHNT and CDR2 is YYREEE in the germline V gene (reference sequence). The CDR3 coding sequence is TGTGCCAGCAGCTTCGGAACAATCCCGGGACAGGGCGGTTGGGAGCAGTTCTTC. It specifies CASSFGTIPGQGGWEQFF.

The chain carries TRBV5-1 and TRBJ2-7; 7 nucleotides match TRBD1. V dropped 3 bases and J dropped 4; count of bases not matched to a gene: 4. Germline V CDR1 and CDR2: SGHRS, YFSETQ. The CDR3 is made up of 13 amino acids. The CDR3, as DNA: TGCGCCAGCAGCTCACGGGACAGATACGAGCAGTACTTC. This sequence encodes CASSSRDRYEQYF.

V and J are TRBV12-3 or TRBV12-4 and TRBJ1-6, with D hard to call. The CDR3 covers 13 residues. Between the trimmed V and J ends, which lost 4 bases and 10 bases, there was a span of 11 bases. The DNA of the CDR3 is TGTGCCAGCAGTTCGTCAGAAATCTCACCCCTCCACTTT. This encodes CASSSSEISPLHF.

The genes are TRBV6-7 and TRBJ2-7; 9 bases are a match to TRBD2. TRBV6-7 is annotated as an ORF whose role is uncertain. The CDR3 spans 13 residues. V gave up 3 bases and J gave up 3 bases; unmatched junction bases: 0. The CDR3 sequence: CASSYSGSYEQYF. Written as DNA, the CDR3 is TGTGCCAGCAGTTATAGCGGGAGCTACGAGCAGTACTTC.

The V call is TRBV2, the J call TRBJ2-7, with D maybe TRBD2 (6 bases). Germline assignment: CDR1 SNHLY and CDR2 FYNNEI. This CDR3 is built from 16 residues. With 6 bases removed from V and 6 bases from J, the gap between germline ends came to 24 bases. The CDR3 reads CASRRDPGLGTPEQYF. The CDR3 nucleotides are TGTGCCAGCAGGCGAGATCCGGGACTCGGAACTCCCGAGCAGTACTTC.

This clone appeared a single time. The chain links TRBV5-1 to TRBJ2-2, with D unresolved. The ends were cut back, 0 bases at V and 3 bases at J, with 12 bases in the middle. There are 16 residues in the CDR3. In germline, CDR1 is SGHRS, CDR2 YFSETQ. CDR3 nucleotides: TGCGCCAGCAGCTTGGCCCCAGTACGGGACACCGGGGAGCTGTTTTTT. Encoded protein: CASSLAPVRDTGELFF.

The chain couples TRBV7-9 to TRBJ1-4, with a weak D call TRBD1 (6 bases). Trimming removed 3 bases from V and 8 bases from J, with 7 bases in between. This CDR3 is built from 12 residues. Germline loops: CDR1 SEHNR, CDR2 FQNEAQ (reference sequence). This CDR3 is CASSFQGEKLFF. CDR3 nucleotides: TGTGCCAGCAGCTTTCAGGGGGAAAAACTGTTTTTT.